The subject of this entry is one T cell receptor (beta chain). The target antigen is unknown. This sample is drawn from a study of shared clonotypes between healthy human individuals. Study as a whole: Three plates were used per donor for CD4 naive, three for CD4 memory, two for CD8 naive and one for CD8 memory. The study, taken as a whole, reports: Non-shared clonotypes had lower generation probabilities than clonotypes shared by all four sorted-subset donors. Sharing across four donors was seen in 4.5% to 6.5% of naive CD4 clonotypes.

At deep level, the assay was performed. The protocol was immunoSEQ multiplex PCR, while the TCRdb copy is restricted to in-frame clones and leaves out a portion. The sample contains some 2 million clones, 90% to 95% of which appear only once. The CDR3 runs to 14 residues. The V and J ends lost 7 bases and 4 bases respectively, with 17 bases between them. Germline-derived CDR1 and CDR2 are SNHLY and FYNNEI. The specimen was naive CD4+ T cells sorted from blood. Stated subset: CD45RA+ positively selected. This clonotype originated in a man aged 18 to 29 in good health. This chain links TRBV2 with TRBJ2-7, with D perhaps matching TRBD1 (5 bases). The CDR3 nucleotides are TGTGCCAGCAACCTAGGGGCCCCGAATTACGAGCAGTACTTC. Protein: CASNLGAPNYEQYF.